A selection of T cell receptor beta chains follows, all from one sample in a study of Graves' ophthalmopathy and Graves' hyperthyroidism. TCRdb ran MiXCR on the multiplex PCR reads and lists one entry per CDR3 protein. The table has a few hundred thousand distinct CDR3 sequences, about 17% seen once. The sequenced material came from peripheral blood. The receptors come from an adult woman with stable Graves' hyperthyroidism. Each CDR3 is given with its conserved first and last residue. The D gene is left open where the match is weak. Clone size, where shown, is once, few, many, or a class for clones that have expanded.

J,V,D,size,CDR3,DNA
TRBJ2-7,TRBV6-1,TRBD2,many,CASRKSGGGDEQYF,TGTGCCAGCAGGAAAAGCGGGGGCGGGGACGAGCAGTACTTC
TRBJ2-2,TRBV5-1,TRBD1,many,CASSSGTGRGELFF,TGCGCCAGCAGCTCCGGGACAGGGCGAGGGGAGCTGTTTTTT
TRBJ2-7,TRBV6-2/TRBV6-3,.,many,CASKDDTSSYEQYF,TGTGCCAGCAAGGACGATACAAGCTCCTACGAGCAGTACTTC
TRBJ1-1,TRBV7-8,TRBD1,few,CASSWQGVLAEAFF,TGTGCCAGCAGCTGGCAGGGGGTTTTGGCTGAAGCTTTCTTT
TRBJ1-6,TRBV7-8,TRBD1,many,CASSSGTGGSPLHF,TGTGCCAGCAGCTCCGGGACAGGGGGTTCACCCCTCCACTTT
TRBJ2-7,TRBV28,.,many,CASNSGTYEQYF,TGTGCCAGCAATTCCGGGACCTACGAGCAGTACTTC
TRBJ2-5,TRBV20-1,.,many,CSAPERGAETQYF,TGCAGTGCTCCGGAGAGGGGTGCCGAGACCCAGTACTTC
TRBJ2-7,TRBV11-1,TRBD1,few,CASSTTPGQLNYEQYF,TGTGCCAGCAGCACCACTCCGGGACAGTTGAATTACGAGCAGTACTTC
TRBJ2-2,TRBV7-8,TRBD2,.,CASSPWGTSFPGELFF,TGTGCCAGCAGCCCCTGGGGGACTAGCTTTCCCGGGGAGCTGTTTTTT
TRBJ2-7,TRBV27,.,many,CASSLSTRSSEQYF,TGTGCCAGCAGTTTATCGACTAGGTCCAGCGAGCAGTACTTC
TRBJ2-7,TRBV12-3/TRBV12-4,TRBD1,.,CASSSRTGFHEQYF,TGTGCCAGCAGTTCCAGGACAGGGTTCCACGAGCAGTACTTC
TRBJ2-7,TRBV20-1,TRBD2,many,CSARGTSGRARGYEQYF,TGCAGTGCTAGAGGGACTAGCGGGAGGGCCAGAGGGTATGAGCAGTACTTC
TRBJ2-7,TRBV6-1,TRBD2,.,CASSRDGLAGNYEQYF,TGTGCCAGCAGCAGGGACGGACTAGCGGGAAACTACGAGCAGTACTTC
TRBJ2-7,TRBV20-1,TRBD1,many,CSAPKSGRGHEQYF,TGCAGTGCTCCCAAATCGGGCAGGGGGCACGAGCAGTACTTC
TRBJ1-6,TRBV12-3/TRBV12-4,.,.,CASSLLPGENNSPLHF,TGTGCCAGCAGTTTGCTCCCGGGAGAGAATAATTCACCCCTCCACTTT
TRBJ2-7,TRBV18,.,many,CASSPAASSYEQYF,TGTGCCAGCTCACCAGCCGCCAGCTCCTACGAGCAGTACTTC
TRBJ1-2,TRBV2,TRBD1,.,CASILGQGAGYTF,TGTGCCAGCATTCTCGGACAGGGGGCTGGCTACACCTTC
TRBJ2-7,TRBV20-1,.,many,CSATSNSYEQYF,TGCAGTGCTACTAGCAATTCATACGAGCAGTACTTC
TRBJ2-5,TRBV12-3/TRBV12-4,TRBD2,.,CASSLAGVQETQYF,TGTGCCAGCAGCTTAGCGGGCGTCCAAGAGACCCAGTACTTC
TRBJ2-7,TRBV19,.,many,CASDQPGQTYEQYF,TGTGCCAGTGACCAACCGGGACAAACATACGAGCAGTACTTC
TRBJ2-7,TRBV18,.,few,CASSLTNQYEQYF,TGTGCCAGCTCTTTAACAAACCAGTACGAGCAGTACTTC
TRBJ2-7,TRBV6-2/TRBV6-3,.,.,CASRQELSAYEQYF,TGTGCCAGCAGACAGGAGTTATCGGCCTACGAGCAGTACTTC
TRBJ1-1,TRBV7-3,TRBD1,many,CASSLTGQTEAFF,TGTGCCAGCAGCTTAACGGGACAGACTGAAGCTTTCTTT
TRBJ2-7,TRBV4-1,TRBD1,many,CASSHRDRPLEQYF,TGCGCCAGCAGCCACCGGGACAGACCACTCGAGCAGTACTTC
TRBJ2-7,TRBV6-1,.,.,CASSEGPPSYEQYF,TGTGCCAGCAGCGAGGGACCGCCGTCCTACGAGCAGTACTTC
TRBJ1-1,TRBV5-1,TRBD1,.,CASSLSQGAMNTEAFF,TGCGCCAGCAGCTTATCCCAGGGGGCCATGAACACTGAAGCTTTCTTT
TRBJ2-7,TRBV12-3/TRBV12-4,TRBD2,many,CASSFSSGGYEQYF,TGTGCCAGCAGTTTTAGCAGCGGGGGCTACGAGCAGTACTTC
TRBJ1-1,TRBV3-1,.,many,CASSHSPGYTEAFF,TGTGCCAGCAGCCATTCCCCAGGTTACACTGAAGCTTTCTTT
TRBJ2-7,TRBV7-9,.,many,CASSLRMAGRYEQYF,TGTGCCAGCAGCTTAAGGATGGCGGGACGATACGAGCAGTACTTC
TRBJ2-7,TRBV27,.,many,CASSLSHKEPDGFGSYEQYF,TGTGCCAGCAGTTTATCGCATAAGGAACCAGACGGGTTTGGGTCCTACGAGCAGTACTTC
TRBJ2-5,TRBV9,.,.,CASSVAMDSGETQYF,TGTGCCAGCAGCGTAGCGATGGACTCGGGTGAGACCCAGTACTTC
TRBJ1-2,TRBV28,.,many,CASSFGPLRGYTF,TGTGCCAGCAGTTTCGGACCTTTAAGGGGCTACACCTTC
TRBJ1-1,TRBV3-1,.,few,CASSQDLKAEDEAFF,TGTGCCAGCAGCCAAGATTTAAAGGCCGAGGATGAAGCTTTCTTT
TRBJ1-2,TRBV6-4,.,.,CASARGNGYTF,TGTGCCAGCGCGCGGGGGAATGGCTACACCTTC
TRBJ1-1,TRBV20-1,.,many,CSATHPTGFGTEAFF,TGCAGTGCCACTCACCCCACAGGGTTTGGAACTGAAGCTTTCTTT
TRBJ1-1,TRBV7-2,.,many,CASSAARAIGELNTEAFF,TGTGCCAGCAGCGCGGCCCGCGCTATCGGTGAGTTGAACACTGAAGCTTTCTTT
TRBJ2-5,TRBV5-1,TRBD1,.,CASSVGTVQETQYF,TGCGCCAGCAGCGTCGGGACAGTCCAAGAGACCCAGTACTTC
TRBJ1-5,TRBV18,TRBD1,many,CASSPRAGGDNQPQHF,TGTGCCAGCTCACCACGTGCAGGGGGTGACAATCAGCCCCAGCATTTT
TRBJ1-1,TRBV28,TRBD1,.,CASRLSRGKTEAFF,TGTGCCAGCAGGCTAAGCAGGGGGAAGACTGAAGCTTTCTTT
TRBJ2-7,TRBV27,.,.,CASSPSGVYEQYF,TGTGCCAGCAGTCCCAGCGGTGTCTACGAGCAGTACTTC
TRBJ2-7,TRBV25-1,TRBD1,many,CASSDSRTGNYEQYF,TGTGCCAGCAGTGATTCCCGGACAGGGAACTACGAGCAGTACTTC
TRBJ1-5,TRBV20-1,.,.,CSASTIGGGEQPQHF,TGCAGTGCTTCGACTATAGGGGGAGGGGAGCAGCCCCAGCATTTT
TRBJ2-5,TRBV11-2,.,many,CASSLDRRTQYF,TGTGCCAGCAGCTTAGATCGCCGGACCCAGTACTTC
TRBJ2-5,TRBV29-1,.,many,CSARDPGDQYF,TGCAGCGCCCGGGACCCAGGAGACCAGTACTTC
TRBJ1-1,TRBV6-4,.,.,CASSYADEAFF,TGTGCCAGCAGTTACGCCGATGAAGCTTTCTTT
TRBJ1-2,TRBV18,.,many,CASSHLGQRGYTF,TGTGCCAGCTCACACCTTGGACAACGTGGCTACACCTTC
TRBJ2-7,TRBV6-2/TRBV6-3,.,many,CASSDPFSGAYEQYF,TGTGCCAGCAGTGACCCCTTCAGCGGAGCTTACGAGCAGTACTTC
TRBJ2-3,TRBV2,.,few,CASSEQGGGTDTQYF,TGTGCCAGCAGTGAACAGGGGGGTGGCACAGATACGCAGTATTTT
TRBJ2-7,TRBV10-2,.,many,CASSESTAGRQYF,TGCGCCAGCAGTGAGTCGACAGCTGGTAGGCAGTACTTC
TRBJ2-2,TRBV7-2,.,many,CASSRPPNTGELFF,TGTGCCAGCAGCCGACCGCCGAACACCGGGGAGCTGTTTTTT
TRBJ2-7,TRBV5-4,.,few,CASSLGGLGSEQYF,TGTGCCAGCAGCTTGGGAGGGTTGGGGTCCGAGCAGTACTTC
TRBJ1-2,TRBV20-1,TRBD1,many,CSAVERGGAYGYTF,TGCAGTGCGGTCGAGAGAGGGGGCGCCTATGGCTACACCTTC
TRBJ1-2,TRBV6-4,.,many,CASSDAAGPYGYTF,TGTGCCAGCAGTGACGCCGCCGGACCCTATGGCTACACCTTC
TRBJ1-1,TRBV20-1,.,many,CSATYGGGNTEAFF,TGCAGTGCTACTTACGGGGGGGGGAACACTGAAGCTTTCTTT
TRBJ2-7,TRBV28,.,many,CASSSYKGEQYF,TGTGCCAGCAGTTCCTACAAGGGCGAGCAGTACTTC
TRBJ2-7,TRBV7-9,.,many,CASRKVEETYEQYF,TGTGCCAGCAGAAAGGTGGAAGAAACCTACGAGCAGTACTTC
TRBJ1-4,TRBV4-1,.,.,CASIQPGVTNEKLFF,TGCGCCAGCATCCAACCCGGGGTTACTAATGAAAAACTGTTTTTT